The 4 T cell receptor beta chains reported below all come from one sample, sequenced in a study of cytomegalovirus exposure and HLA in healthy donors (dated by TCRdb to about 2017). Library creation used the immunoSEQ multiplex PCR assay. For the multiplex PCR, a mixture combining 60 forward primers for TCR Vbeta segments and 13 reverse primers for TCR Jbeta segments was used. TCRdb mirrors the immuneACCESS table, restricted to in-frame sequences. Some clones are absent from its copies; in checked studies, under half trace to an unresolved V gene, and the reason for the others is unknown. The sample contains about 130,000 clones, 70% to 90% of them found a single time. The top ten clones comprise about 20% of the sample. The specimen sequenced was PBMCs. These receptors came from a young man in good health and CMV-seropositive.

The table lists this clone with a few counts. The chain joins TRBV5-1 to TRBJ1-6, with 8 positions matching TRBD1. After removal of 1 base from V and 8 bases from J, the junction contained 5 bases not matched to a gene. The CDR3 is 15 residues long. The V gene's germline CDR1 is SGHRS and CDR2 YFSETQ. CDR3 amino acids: CASSLTTGGDSPLHF. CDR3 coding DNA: TGCGCCAGCAGCTTGACTACAGGGGGAGATTCACCCCTCCACTTT.

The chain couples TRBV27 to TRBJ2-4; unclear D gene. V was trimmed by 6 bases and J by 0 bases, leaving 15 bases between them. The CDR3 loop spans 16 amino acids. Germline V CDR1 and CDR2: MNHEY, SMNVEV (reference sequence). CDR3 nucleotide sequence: TGTGCCAGCAGCCCAAGTACTTTAATAGCCAAAAACATTCAGTACTTC. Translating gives CASSPSTLIAKNIQYF.

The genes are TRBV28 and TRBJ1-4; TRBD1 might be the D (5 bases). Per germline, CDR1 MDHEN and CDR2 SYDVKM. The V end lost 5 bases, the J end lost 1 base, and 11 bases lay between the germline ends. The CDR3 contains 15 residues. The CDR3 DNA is TGTGCCAGCAGTCCCGGCGGGGGAACTAATGAAAAACTGTTTTTT. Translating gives CASSPGGGTNEKLFF.

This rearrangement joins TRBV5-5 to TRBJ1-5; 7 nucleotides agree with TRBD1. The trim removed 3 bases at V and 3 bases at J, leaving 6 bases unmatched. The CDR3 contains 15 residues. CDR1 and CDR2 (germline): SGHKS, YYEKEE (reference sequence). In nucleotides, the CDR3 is TGTGCCAGCAGCTCGCTCGGGACAGACAATCAGCCCCAGCATTTT. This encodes CASSSLGTDNQPQHF.